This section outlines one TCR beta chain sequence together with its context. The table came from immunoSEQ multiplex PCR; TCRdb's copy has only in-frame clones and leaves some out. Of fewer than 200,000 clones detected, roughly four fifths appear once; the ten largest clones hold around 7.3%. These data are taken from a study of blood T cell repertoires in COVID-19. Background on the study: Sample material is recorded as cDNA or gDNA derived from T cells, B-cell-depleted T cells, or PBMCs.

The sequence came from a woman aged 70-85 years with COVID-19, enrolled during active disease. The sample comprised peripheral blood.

CDR3 loop: CASSPSQRSEETQYF. The CDR3 bases are TGTGCCAGCAGCCCCTCCCAGAGAAGCGAAGAGACCCAGTACTTC. The chain employs TRBV3-1 (or the pseudogene TRBV3-2) and TRBJ2-5; D is ambiguous. The CDR3 runs to 15 residues. Germline loops: CDR1 LGHDT, CDR2 YNNKEL (reference sequence). V gave up 4 bases and J gave up 3 bases, with 15 bases separating them.